Listed below are T cell receptor beta chains from one sample, sequenced in a study of CD8+CD57+ T cells in acquired aplastic anemia. TCRdb recomputed calls from the reads with MiXCR, one row per CDR3 protein. The data hold about 100,000 distinct CDR3 sequences, with around half observed a single time. Sequencing used sorted CD4+, CD8+, or CD8+CD57+ T cells (not recorded which) from PBMCs. These TCRs come from a human donor in good health, serving as a control. Each CDR3 is given with its conserved first and last residue. A D gene is named only where the DNA matches it firmly. The size of a clone is reported for some rows only, either as once, few or many, or as a class for expanded clones.

TRBJ2-3 | TRBD1 | TRBV2 | - | TGTGCCAGCAGCTCTAATGGACAGGGCACAGATACGCAGTATTTT | CASSSNGQGTDTQYF
TRBJ2-3 | - | TRBV2 | once | TGTGCCAGCAGTGAACTCGCGGATACGCAGTATTTT | CASSELADTQYF
TRBJ2-5 | - | TRBV15 | - | TGTGCCACCAGCAGCCTGGGGAGGACTTCGGAGACCCAGTACTTC | CATSSLGRTSETQYF
TRBJ2-7 | - | TRBV7-2 | once | TGTGCCAGCAGCCCCACACCAGACTACGAGCAGTACTTC | CASSPTPDYEQYF
TRBJ1-2 | TRBD1 | TRBV12-3/TRBV12-4 | many | TGTGCCAGCAGCCGAGGGGGCGGCTATGGCTACACCTTC | CASSRGGGYGYTF
TRBJ2-5 | - | TRBV24-1 | few | TGTGCCACCAGTGATTTAACGGGGGATGTGGAGACCCAGTACTTC | CATSDLTGDVETQYF
TRBJ2-7 | TRBD1 | TRBV5-1 | - | TGCGCCAGCAGTTTGATGGGGACAGGGAGCAACGAGCAGTACTTC | CASSLMGTGSNEQYF
TRBJ1-5 | TRBD1 | TRBV10-3 | few | TGTGCCAGCAATTACTCGCGGGAGACAGGGGGCCAAAATCAGCCCCAGCATTTT | CASNYSRETGGQNQPQHF
TRBJ1-4 | - | TRBV2 | - | TGTGCCAGCGAACAGGGTCGAGAAAAACTGTTTTTT | CASEQGREKLFF
TRBJ2-7 | TRBD2 | TRBV2 | - | TGTGCCAGCAGTGTCCTAGCGGGAGCAGTCTACGAGCAGTACTTC | CASSVLAGAVYEQYF
TRBJ1-6 | - | TRBV6-5 | many | TGTGCCAGCAGTTACGATCCGATTGAAGGGTCACCCCTCCACTTT | CASSYDPIEGSPLHF
TRBJ1-2 | - | TRBV29-1 | many | TGCAGCGTTTATCAGGTCAGCAGCTATGGCTACACCTTC | CSVYQVSSYGYTF
TRBJ1-1 | - | TRBV7-9 | many | TGTGCCAGCAGCTTCCCAGGGGTCGGGAGCACTGAAGCTTTCTTT | CASSFPGVGSTEAFF
TRBJ2-7 | TRBD1 | TRBV19 | few | TGTGCCAGTAGTATATCGCAGGGGGCCCTCTACGAGCAGTACTTC | CASSISQGALYEQYF
TRBJ1-3 | - | TRBV29-1 | once | TGCAGCGTTGAAATTGGCGGAAACACCATATATTTT | CSVEIGGNTIYF
TRBJ1-2 | TRBD1 | TRBV7-9 | - | TGTGCCAGCAACCCGGGACAGGGCTATGGCTACACCTTC | CASNPGQGYGYTF
TRBJ2-6 | - | TRBV4-3 | many | TGCGCCAGCAGCCAAAACCCGGCCACTGGGGCCAACGTCCTGACTTTC | CASSQNPATGANVLTF
TRBJ2-7 | - | TRBV29-1 | many | TGCAGCGTTCTACCGGGCGGTAACGAGCAGTACTTC | CSVLPGGNEQYF
TRBJ1-5 | - | TRBV18 | - | TGTGCCAGCTCACCCCCTACCTGGGGGATAGACAATCAGCCCCAGCATTTT | CASSPPTWGIDNQPQHF
TRBJ2-1 | TRBD1 | TRBV7-3 | many | TGTGCCAGCAGCTTATCAGGGGGCTCCTACAATGAGCAGTTCTTC | CASSLSGGSYNEQFF
TRBJ1-1 | TRBD1 | TRBV27 | many | TGTGCCACCGCGACAGGGTTGGGTTTAGAAGCTTTCTTT | CATATGLGLEAFF
TRBJ2-3 | - | TRBV25-1 | - | TGTGCCAGCGGAGGGAACGACTCTCCCCCAGATACGCAGTATTTT | CASGGNDSPPDTQYF